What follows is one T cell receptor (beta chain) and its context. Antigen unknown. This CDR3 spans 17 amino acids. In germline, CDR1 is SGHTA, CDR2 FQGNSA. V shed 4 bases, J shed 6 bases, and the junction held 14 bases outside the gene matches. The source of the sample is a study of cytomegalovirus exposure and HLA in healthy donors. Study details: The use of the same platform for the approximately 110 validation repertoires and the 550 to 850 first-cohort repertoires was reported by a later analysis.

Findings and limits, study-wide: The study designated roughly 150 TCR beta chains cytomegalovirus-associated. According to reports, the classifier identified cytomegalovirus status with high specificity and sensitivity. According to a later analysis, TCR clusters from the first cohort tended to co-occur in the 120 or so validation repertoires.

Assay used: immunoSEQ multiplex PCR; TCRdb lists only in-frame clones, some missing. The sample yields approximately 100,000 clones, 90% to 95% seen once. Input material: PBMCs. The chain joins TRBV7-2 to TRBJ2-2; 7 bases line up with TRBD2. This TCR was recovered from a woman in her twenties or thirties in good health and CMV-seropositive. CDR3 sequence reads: CASSSPRGGTNAGELFF. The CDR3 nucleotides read TGTGCCAGCAGCTCCCCCCGGGGCGGGACTAACGCCGGGGAGCTGTTTTTT.